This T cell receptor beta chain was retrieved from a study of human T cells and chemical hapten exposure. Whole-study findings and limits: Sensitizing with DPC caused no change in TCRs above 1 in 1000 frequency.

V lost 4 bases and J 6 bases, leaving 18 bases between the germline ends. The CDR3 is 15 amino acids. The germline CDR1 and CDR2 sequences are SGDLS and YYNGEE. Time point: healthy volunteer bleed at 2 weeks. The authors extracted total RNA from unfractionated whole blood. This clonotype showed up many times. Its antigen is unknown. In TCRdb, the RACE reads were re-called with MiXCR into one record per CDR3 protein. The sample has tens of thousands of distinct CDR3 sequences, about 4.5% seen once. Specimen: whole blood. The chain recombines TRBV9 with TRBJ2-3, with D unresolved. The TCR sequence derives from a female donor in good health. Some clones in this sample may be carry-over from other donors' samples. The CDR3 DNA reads TGTGCCAGCAGCTTGGGCGTTGGGCGGCGGGATACGCAGTATTTT. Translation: CASSLGVGRRDTQYF.